Shown below are 18 T cell receptor beta chains from a single sample sequenced in a study of blood T cell repertoires in COVID-19. The protocol was immunoSEQ multiplex PCR, while the TCRdb copy is restricted to in-frame clones and leaves out a portion. This table holds a few hundred thousand clones, over 75% found once. Source material: PBMCs or T cells enriched from blood (not recorded which). These receptors were collected from a man younger than 40 who had recovered from COVID-19.

The genes are TRBV5-1 and TRBJ2-3, with 13 bases lining up with TRBD2. CDR1 is SGHRS, CDR2 YFSETQ, per germline. The CDR3 has 17 residues. The J segment lost 1 base and the V segment lost 3 bases, leaving 5 bases of the junction unmatched. The CDR3 coding sequence is TGCGCCAGCAGCTGGTCTACTAGCGGGGGGGGCACAGATACGCAGTATTTT. As protein: CASSWSTSGGGTDTQYF.

This clone was seen just once. J is TRBJ1-2 and V is TRBV4-1, with D perhaps matching TRBD1 (5 bases). The CDR3 contains 14 residues. Germline V gene lookup returns CDR1 MGHRA and CDR2 YSYEKL. V was clipped by 3 bases and J by 6 bases, with 14 bases between them. The CDR3 loop reads CASSHLGVDDGYTF. The CDR3 DNA reads TGCGCCAGCAGCCATCTAGGGGTGGACGATGGCTACACCTTC.

In its sample, this clone was seen once. The chain is built from TRBV20-1 and TRBJ1-1, with 9 nucleotides matching TRBD1. This CDR3 is 12 amino acids long. Germline V gives CDR1 DFQATT, CDR2 SNEGSKA (reference sequence). V trimming: 3 bases; J trimming: 10 bases; junction bases outside the gene matches: 6. CDR3 protein: CSASLQGARAFF. In DNA form, the CDR3 reads TGCAGTGCTAGTCTACAGGGGGCGCGAGCTTTCTTT.

The chain recombines TRBV5-1 with TRBJ2-7, with a weak D call TRBD1 (6 bases). The germline V gene has CDR1 SGHRS and CDR2 YFSETQ. With 5 bases removed from V and 1 base from J, the gap between germline ends came to 13 bases. This CDR3 comprises 14 residues. DNA for the CDR3: TGCGCCAGCAGGCCGGGGCAGGGGTCCTACGAGCAGTACTTC. It specifies CASRPGQGSYEQYF.

This clone appeared a few times. The chain uses TRBV9 and TRBJ1-6; possible D gene TRBD1, 5 bases. Trimming removed 1 base from V and 7 bases from J, with 12 bases in between. CDR1 is SGDLS and CDR2 is YYNGEE in the germline V gene. The CDR3 runs to 15 residues. The CDR3 DNA reads TGTGCCAGCAGCGTAAGCGGGACGGGGAATTCACCCCTCCACTTT. Amino acids: CASSVSGTGNSPLHF.

This rearrangement joins TRBV4-1 to TRBJ2-7; possible D gene TRBD2, 5 bases. The ends were cut back, 1 base at V and 6 bases at J, with 28 bases in the middle. The CDR3 runs 19 residues. Germline V gene sequence: CDR1 MGHRA, CDR2 YSYEKL. The DNA for the CDR3 is TGCGCCAGCAGCCAAGTGGCTATTTACAGCGTAGCGATAATTGGCGAGCAGTACTTC. Translated: CASSQVAIYSVAIIGEQYF.

This clone showed up just once. The CDR3 DNA sequence: TGTGCCAGCTCATCGACAGAAGCTGGAAACACCATATATTTT. This encodes CASSSTEAGNTIYF. The genes are TRBV18 and TRBJ1-3, with D maybe TRBD1 (5 bases). The CDR3 contains 14 residues. Germline loops: CDR1 KGHSH, CDR2 LQKENI. The germline V and J ends were trimmed by 5 bases and 2 bases, with 10 bases remaining between them.

The genes are TRBV6-5 and TRBJ2-7, with TRBD1 matching over 7 bases. V lost 6 bases, J lost 9 bases, and 8 bases stayed unmatched. The CDR3 loop spans 12 amino acids. Germline V gene data show CDR1 as MNHEY and CDR2 as SVGAGI. In DNA form, the CDR3 reads TGTGCCAGCAGCCGCAGGGGGATGGGGCAGTACTTC. Protein product: CASSRRGMGQYF.

As for this clone: The sample holds other DNA sequences that translate to the same CDR3. The J gene is TRBJ2-7, the V gene TRBV30; TRBD1 aligns across 7 bases. J lost 4 bases, V lost 0 bases, and 3 bases had no gene match. There are 13 residues in the CDR3. CDR1 GTSNPN and CDR2 SVGIG come from the germline V gene (reference sequence). CDR3 bases: TGTGCCTGGAGTGTCGGCAGGGGGTACGAGCAGTACTTC. Protein product: CAWSVGRGYEQYF.

The V gene is TRBV28, the J gene TRBJ2-3; possibly TRBD2 for D (5 bases). From germline, CDR1 is MDHEN and CDR2 SYDVKM. This CDR3 spans 15 amino acids. V was pared by 3 bases and J by 2 bases, with 12 bases between. CDR3 sequence: CASSLRGILTDTQYF. CDR3 DNA sequence: TGTGCCAGCAGTTTGCGAGGGATCCTCACAGATACGCAGTATTTT.

The sample holds one count of this clone. The V call is TRBV25-1, the J call TRBJ1-2; D may be TRBD1 (5 bases). Trimming stripped 1 base from V and 8 bases from J, with 17 bases between. This CDR3 comprises 15 residues. The germline V gene has CDR1 MGHDK and CDR2 SYGVNS. The CDR3 nucleotides read TGTGCCAGCAGTGAATCTCTCATAGGACAAGGGGGCTACACCTTC. Protein: CASSESLIGQGGYTF.

The chain is built from TRBV30 and TRBJ2-6; D not certain. This CDR3 spans 16 amino acids. Germline lookup yields CDR1 GTSNPN and CDR2 SVGIG (reference sequence). Trimming left V 0 bases short and J 4 bases short, with 13 bases between. CDR3 residues: CAWSVPYSRGANVLTF. The CDR3 DNA follows: TGTGCCTGGAGTGTACCTTACAGTCGGGGGGCCAACGTCCTGACTTTC.

This rearrangement joins TRBV24-1 to TRBJ2-5, with 9 positions matching TRBD2. This CDR3 is 16 amino acids long. V shed 5 bases and J 4 bases; nucleotides not matched to a gene: 10. Per germline, CDR1 KGHDR and CDR2 SFDVKD. Written as DNA, the CDR3 is TGTGCCACCAGTGCGGGGAGCGGGGGGATAAGAGAGACCCAGTACTTC. This encodes CATSAGSGGIRETQYF.

This rearrangement joins TRBV6-5 to TRBJ1-5; 8 nucleotides match TRBD1. Trimming at V came to 7 bases and at J to 2 bases, leaving 4 bases not matched to a gene. Germline V gene lookup returns CDR1 MNHEY and CDR2 SVGAGI. The CDR3 loop spans 14 amino acids. The CDR3 sequence: CASMLDRGNQPQHF. The CDR3 coding sequence is TGTGCCAGCATGTTGGACAGGGGCAATCAGCCCCAGCATTTT.

V and J are TRBV19 and TRBJ1-3; TRBD1 might be the D (6 bases). Germline V gene lookup returns CDR1 LNHDA and CDR2 SQIVND (reference sequence). V was pared by 5 bases and J by 0 bases, with 14 bases between. The CDR3 length is 16 residues. The CDR3 nucleotides are TGTGCCAGTAGTTTACGGCAGGGGAGCTCTGGAAACACCATATATTTT. This codes for CASSLRQGSSGNTIYF.

This chain uses TRBV2 with TRBJ2-5; possibly TRBD1 for D (6 bases). The V gene's germline CDR1 is SNHLY and CDR2 FYNNEI. The CDR3 is 13 amino acids. The V end was cut by 3 bases, the J end by 3 bases, with 8 bases between. CDR3 in amino acids: CASSDRTEETQYF. The DNA of the CDR3 is TGTGCCAGCAGTGATAGGACAGAAGAGACCCAGTACTTC.

This clone was observed at least ten times. The chain links TRBV4-2 to TRBJ2-1; tentative D call: TRBD2 (6 bases). The CDR3 is 16 residues long. CDR1 is LGHNA and CDR2 is YNFKEQ in the germline V gene. V was clipped by 0 bases and J by 4 bases, with 13 bases between them. The CDR3 here is CASSQDAGGTYNEQFF. CDR3 DNA sequence: TGTGCCAGCAGCCAAGATGCCGGGGGTACTTACAATGAGCAGTTCTTC.

V usage is TRBV9 and J usage is TRBJ2-3, with 7 bases that match TRBD2. CDR1 and CDR2 from the germline V gene are SGDLS and YYNGEE. CDR3 length equals 15 residues. V was pared by 4 bases and J by 2 bases, with 7 bases of the junction left unmatched. This CDR3 is CASSLWGGTTDTQYF. The CDR3 nucleotides are TGTGCCAGCAGCCTCTGGGGGGGGACCACAGATACGCAGTATTTT.